This passage covers 18 T cell receptor beta chains from one sample sequenced in a study of T cells in Graves' hyperthyroidism and ophthalmopathy. The TCR beta CDR3 regions underwent amplification using RNA transcripts as the source. Using the HTBI primer set, a first-round RT-PCR was run on the TCR CDR3. MiXCR was run by TCRdb on the multiplex PCR reads, yielding one entry per CDR3 protein. The profile shows under 700,000 distinct CDR3 sequences, approximately 15% of them singletons. The sequenced material came from blood. The receptors were sampled from a young woman with Graves' hyperthyroidism.

At least ten counts were recorded for this clonotype. This chain links TRBV28 with TRBJ2-1, with 9 bases identical to TRBD2. This CDR3 has 16 residues. CDR1 MDHEN and CDR2 SYDVKM come from the germline V gene. The V gene end was trimmed by 1 base and the J gene end by 7 bases; junction bases not matched to a gene: 8. The CDR3 nucleotides read TGTGCCAGCAGTTTATCCCTAGCGGGACAGTGGAATGAGCAGTTCTTC. As protein: CASSLSLAGQWNEQFF.

The chain carries TRBV27 and TRBJ1-6, with TRBD1 matching 7 bases. Per germline, CDR1 MNHEY and CDR2 SMNVEV (reference sequence). The length of the CDR3 is 16 residues. Trimming cost V 4 bases and J 9 bases; bases outside gene matches: 12. CDR3 residues: CASSSRQGVWGSPLHF. The CDR3 DNA follows: TGTGCCAGCAGTTCCCGACAGGGAGTATGGGGTTCACCCCTCCACTTT.

This clonotype was observed many times. This chain uses TRBV30 with TRBJ1-6, with a possible D match to TRBD1 (5 bases). The CDR3 totals 14 residues. With 3 bases removed from V and 9 bases from J, the gap between germline ends came to 15 bases. The germline gives CDR1 GTSNPN, CDR2 SVGIG (reference sequence). The CDR3 nucleotides are TGTGCCTGGAGGGGACCGCCTCGGGGTTCACCCCTCCACTTT. Translation: CAWRGPPRGSPLHF. Full variable domain (missing parts from reference TRBV30 and TRBJ1-6): SQTIHQWPATLVQPVGSPLSLECTVEGTSNPNLYWYRQAAGRGLQLLFYSVGIGQISSEVPQNLSASRPQDRQFILSSKKLLLSDSGFYLCAWRGPPRGSPLHFGNGTRLTVT.

The chain links TRBV7-9 to TRBJ1-1; perhaps TRBD1 as D (6 bases). Germline CDR1 SEHNR, CDR2 FQNEAQ (reference sequence). CDR3 length: 15 amino acids. Deletions cut 2 bases from V and 5 bases from J, with 15 bases between. The CDR3 loop is CASSLLGGLGTEAFF. In nucleotides, the CDR3 is TGTGCCAGCAGCTTATTGGGGGGGCTTGGGACTGAAGCTTTCTTT.

This clonotype was counted a few times. This chain uses TRBV4-2 with TRBJ2-3; TRBD2 is a possible D gene (7 bases). CDR1 is LGHNA, CDR2 YNFKEQ, per germline. Trimming left V 4 bases short and J 4 bases short, with 12 bases between. The CDR3 loop spans 14 amino acids. For the CDR3, the DNA is TGTGCCAGCAGCCCAGTAGGGGGGGCAGATACGCAGTATTTT. Its translation: CASSPVGGADTQYF.

The J gene is TRBJ1-5, the V gene TRBV6-1; D is undetermined. Germline assignment: CDR1 MNHNS and CDR2 SASEGT. V lost 6 bases and J lost 6, with 15 bases in between. The CDR3 runs to 14 residues. Here the CDR3 reads CASSLTSRPQPQHF. DNA for the CDR3: TGTGCCAGCAGCCTGACATCTAGGCCTCAGCCCCAGCATTTT.

This clonotype was seen many times. This sequence joins TRBV20-1 and TRBJ2-7, with a weak D call TRBD2 (7 bases). This CDR3 has 13 amino acids. V was shortened by 5 bases and J by 2 bases, with 13 bases between the two germline ends. Germline V gives CDR1 DFQATT, CDR2 SNEGSKA (reference sequence). CDR3 region: CSAGGGGTYEQYF. In DNA, the CDR3 is TGCAGTGCTGGGGGGGGGGGCACCTACGAGCAGTACTTC.

This clonotype was observed at least ten times. The J gene is TRBJ1-5, the V gene TRBV24-1; D may be TRBD1 (5 bases). The CDR3 has 15 amino acids. From germline, CDR1 is KGHDR and CDR2 SFDVKD. Trimming pared 2 bases from V and 5 bases from J, leaving 12 bases between. The chain's CDR3 is CATSDSKGLYQPQHF. In nucleotides, the CDR3 is TGTGCCACCAGTGATTCTAAGGGGCTCTATCAGCCCCAGCATTTT.

This rearrangement joins TRBV11-2 to TRBJ2-1, with D unresolved. This CDR3 region has 13 residues. Trimming stripped 3 bases from V and 6 bases from J, with 9 bases between. Germline CDR1 is SGHAT and CDR2 is FQNNGV. CDR3 loop: CASSFSAGNEQFF. The CDR3 nucleotides are TGTGCCAGCAGCTTCTCTGCTGGCAATGAGCAGTTCTTC.

The chain uses TRBV11-3 and TRBJ2-6; tentatively, D is TRBD1 or TRBD2 (5 bases each). The germline V and J ends were trimmed by 1 base and 2 bases, with 12 bases remaining between them. The CDR3 sequence is 17 residues long. Germline V gene sequence: CDR1 SGHNT, CDR2 YENEEA. The CDR3 DNA reads as TGTGCCAGCAGCTTAGGAGGATTGGGACCTGGGGCCAACGTCCTGACTTTC. Translated: CASSLGGLGPGANVLTF.

This clonotype was observed a few times. This sequence joins TRBV10-1 and TRBJ1-5; D might be TRBD1 (6 bases). V gave up 2 bases and J gave up 0 bases, with 23 bases separating them. The germline V gene encodes CDR1 WNHNN and CDR2 SYGVQD (reference sequence). This CDR3 region has 20 residues. The CDR3 loop reads CASSENPGTPHFNSNQPQHF. In nucleotides, the CDR3 is TGCGCCAGCAGTGAGAACCCGGGGACACCGCACTTCAATAGCAATCAGCCCCAGCATTTT.

This clonotype has just a few counts. The V call is TRBV20-1, the J call TRBJ2-4, with TRBD1 matching over 10 bases. V shed 0 bases, J shed 8 bases, and the junction held 7 bases outside the gene matches. Germline loops: CDR1 DFQATT, CDR2 SNEGSKA (reference sequence). CDR3 size: 15 residues. The CDR3 coding sequence is TGCAGTGCTAGAGATCGACAGGGGGCGAATTACATTCAGTACTTC. It codes for CSARDRQGANYIQYF.

This clonotype has ten or more counts. The chain couples TRBV7-9 to TRBJ2-3, with 7 bases lining up with TRBD2. The germline gives CDR1 SEHNR, CDR2 FQNEAQ (reference sequence). This CDR3 comprises 15 residues. The V gene end was trimmed by 1 base and the J gene end by 3 bases; junction bases not matched to a gene: 4. CDR3 DNA sequence: TGTGCCAGCAGCTTAGAAGTTAGCGGGACAGATACGCAGTATTTT. Residues: CASSLEVSGTDTQYF.

The table lists this clonotype with many counts. The rearrangement joins TRBV29-1 to TRBJ2-7, with D tentatively TRBD2 (6 bases). The V gene's germline CDR1 is SQVTM and CDR2 ANQGSEA. V gave up 1 base and J gave up 3 bases, with 16 bases separating them. There are 15 residues in the CDR3. In DNA form, the CDR3 reads TGCAGCGTTGAAGGGGAGGTAGGGCTGTACTACGAGCAGTACTTC. The encoded protein is CSVEGEVGLYYEQYF.

This clonotype was found a few times. This chain joins TRBV5-4 and TRBJ2-7; unclear D gene. The CDR3 sequence is 15 residues long. Germline-derived CDR1 and CDR2 are SGHNT and YYREEE (reference sequence). V was cut by 0 bases and J by 2 bases, with 12 bases left in between. CDR3 residues: CASSLAVAQTYEQYF. The CDR3 region has the DNA TGTGCCAGCAGCTTGGCAGTGGCCCAAACCTACGAGCAGTACTTC.

About this clonotype: A read error may produce the germline difference seen at one junction end. The V call is TRBV7-3, the J call TRBJ2-1; TRBD2 aligns across 8 bases. The CDR3 runs to 16 residues. Looked up from germline, CDR1 is SGHTA and CDR2 is FQGTGA. Here the CDR3 DNA reads TGTGCCAGCAGCTTAAATAAGCCGGGGGGGAACAATGAGCAGCTCTTC. Amino acids: CASSLNKPGGNNEQLF.

This clonotype was observed a handful of times. Its ends do not fully match the called genes, so a read error is possible. V gene TRBV20-1 combines with J gene TRBJ1-1; no firm D call. The CDR3 has 13 amino acids. The germline gives CDR1 DFQATT, CDR2 SNEGSKA (reference sequence). The CDR3 bases are TGCAGTGCTAGACCAGTATTGAATACTGAAGCTTTCTTT. Translated, it gives CSARPVLNTEAFF.

This clonotype was counted once. The V gene is TRBV30, the J gene TRBJ1-2; D is unresolved. Between the trimmed V and J ends, which lost 2 bases and 0 bases, there was a span of 10 bases. CDR3 length: 14 residues. CDR1 and CDR2 from the germline V gene are GTSNPN and SVGIG (reference sequence). CDR3 nucleotide sequence: TGTGCCTGGAGTCCTATATCTACTAACTATGGCTACACCTTC. Translated, it gives CAWSPISTNYGYTF.